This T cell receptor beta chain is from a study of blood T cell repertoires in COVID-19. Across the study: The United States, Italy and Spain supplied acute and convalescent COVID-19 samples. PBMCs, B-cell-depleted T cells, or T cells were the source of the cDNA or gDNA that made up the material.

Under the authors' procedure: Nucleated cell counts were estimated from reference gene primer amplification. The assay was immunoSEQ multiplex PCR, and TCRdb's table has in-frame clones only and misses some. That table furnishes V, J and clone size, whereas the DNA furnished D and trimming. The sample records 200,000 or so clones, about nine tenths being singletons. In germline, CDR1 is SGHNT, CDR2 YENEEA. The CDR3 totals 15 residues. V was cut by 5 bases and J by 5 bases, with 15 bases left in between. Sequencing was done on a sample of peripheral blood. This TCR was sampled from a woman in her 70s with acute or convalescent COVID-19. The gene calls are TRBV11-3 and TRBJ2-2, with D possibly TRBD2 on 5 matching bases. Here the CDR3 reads CASSAVVSGTGELFF. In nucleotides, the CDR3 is TGTGCCAGCAGCGCCGTAGTGTCGGGGACCGGGGAGCTGTTTTTT.